Listed here is a single T cell receptor beta chain. As yet, its antigen is unknown. Germline CDR1 is MNHEY and CDR2 is SMNVEV (reference sequence). The V segment lost 5 bases and the J segment 5 bases; nucleotides outside the gene matches: 5. This CDR3 has 13 amino acids. The record originates from a study of T cell repertoires in cytomegalovirus infection. About the study: HLA-C-restricted CMV epitopes, recently identified, and well-studied HLA-B-restricted ones were used by the study. Signatures in public TCR beta sequences pointed to both CMV infection and matching HLA type. Study-level findings and limits: HLA-C-restricted, CMV-specific TCR beta clonotypes were dominant ex vivo. Individuals carrying CMV plus the relevant HLA were identified by cumulative frequency of public TCR beta families.

TCRdb re-derived calls from the reads in MiXCR, one entry per CDR3 protein. The table has some 320,000 distinct CDR3 sequences, about 28% seen once; the top ten hold about 19%. The receptor's source is a human donor in good health (CMV status not recorded). Some clones in this sample may be carry-over from other donors' samples. This chain joins TRBV27 and TRBJ2-5; 7 positions agree with TRBD2. The sample in question was cultured PBMCs, obtained from culture after CMV antigen stimulation. The CDR3 sequence is CASSALGGETQYF. The CDR3 bases are TGTGCCAGCAGTGCCCTCGGGGGGGAGACCCAGTACTTC.